Below are 26 T cell receptor beta chains sequenced from a single sample in a study of T cell responses to AZD1222 COVID-19 vaccine (dated by TCRdb to about 2021). The time point label, read with the paper, signifies: about 28 days (+/-7) after the second vaccine dose. The library was built by means of the immunoSEQ multiplex PCR assay. TCRdb took over this immuneACCESS table, retaining in-frame rearrangements with V and J assigned. Such tables are incomplete; in checked studies, under half of the missing clones stem from an unresolved V gene, and the remainder is unexplained. In all, the sample holds around 140,000 clones, and around 90% of those were seen once. The biggest ten clones account for approximately 3.8% of the sample. This specimen consisted of peripheral blood, obtained 28 days after the second AZD1222 dose. Receptor source: an adult who received the AZD1222 COVID-19 vaccine.

This rearrangement joins TRBV7-8 to TRBJ2-1, with TRBD2 matching over 13 bases. With 0 bases clipped from V and 3 bases from J, the junction kept 8 bases outside the gene matches. The length of the CDR3 is 19 residues. Looked up from germline, CDR1 is SGHVS and CDR2 is FQNEAQ. CDR3 sequence (DNA): TGTGCCAGCAGCTTAGCCGGGACTAGCGGGGCTTTACTCTACAATGAGCAGTTCTTC. Encoded protein: CASSLAGTSGALLYNEQFF.

The chain combines TRBV7-3 with TRBJ2-5, with 9 positions matching TRBD2. Germline CDR1 reads SGHTA; CDR2 reads FQGTGA. CDR3 length equals 16 residues. Trimming at V came to 4 bases and at J to 1 base, leaving 7 bases not matched to a gene. The CDR3 sequence is CASSSGLAAIQETQYF. The CDR3 DNA is TGTGCCAGCAGCTCGGGACTAGCAGCGATCCAAGAGACCCAGTACTTC.

Only a few counts were recorded for this clone. V gene TRBV3-1 (or the pseudogene TRBV3-2) combines with J gene TRBJ1-1, with D uncertain. Germline values: CDR1 LGHDT, CDR2 YNNKEL (reference sequence). The CDR3 sequence is 13 residues long. The germline V and J ends were trimmed by 0 bases and 11 bases, with 13 bases remaining between them. CDR3 amino acids: CASSQDPGIGAFF. The CDR3 nucleotides read TGTGCCAGCAGCCAAGATCCTGGGATAGGGGCTTTCTTT.

This clone showed up just once. This chain joins TRBV5-1 and TRBJ1-1; 7 bases are a match to TRBD1. The CDR3 has 15 residues. Germline trimming cut 4 bases from V and 7 bases from J; bases unmatched to any gene: 13. Looked up from germline, CDR1 is SGHRS and CDR2 is YFSETQ. The CDR3 region has the DNA TGCGCCAGCAGCCAGATGTTTACCAGGGGGGGTGAAGCTTTCTTT. Translated, it gives CASSQMFTRGGEAFF.

The chain joins TRBV12-5 to TRBJ2-1; the match to TRBD1 covers 7 bases. Germline V gene data show CDR1 as LGHNT and CDR2 as FRNRAP. This CDR3 has 17 amino acids. With 0 bases clipped from V and 4 bases from J, the junction kept 9 bases outside the gene matches. The chain's CDR3 is CASGLVQMGQTYNEQFF. The CDR3 nucleotides are TGTGCTAGTGGTTTGGTACAGATGGGACAGACTTACAATGAGCAGTTCTTC. The full variable domain, rest sourced from reference TRBV12-5 and TRBJ2-1, is DARVTQTPRHKVTEMGQEVTMRCQPILGHNTVFWYRQTMMQGLELLAYFRNRAPLDDSGMPKDRFSAEMPDATLATLKIQPSEPRDSAVYFCASGLVQMGQTYNEQFFGPGTRLTVL.

On this clone itself: At one of its ends the junction is not consistent with the germline gene, which may arise from a read error. V gene TRBV6-1 combines with J gene TRBJ1-2; D is uncertain. The germline V gene encodes CDR1 MNHNS and CDR2 SASEGT. The CDR3 extends over 13 amino acids. In DNA, the CDR3 is TGTGCCAGCAGTGATCGTAACAGCCCGGTTAATTTCTTC. Translating gives CASSDRNSPVNFF.

The rearrangement links TRBV3-1 (or the pseudogene TRBV3-2) to TRBJ1-2; D is unresolved. The CDR3 length is 14 residues. Germline V CDR1 and CDR2: LGHDT, YNNKEL (reference sequence). Between the trimmed V and J ends, which lost 2 bases and 6 bases, there was a span of 13 bases. The CDR3 protein is CASSQFITDNGYTF. For the CDR3, the DNA is TGTGCCAGCAGCCAATTTATAACAGACAATGGCTACACCTTC.

V is TRBV6-2 or TRBV6-3 and J is TRBJ1-5; D uncertain. Per the germline V gene, CDR1 is MNHEY and CDR2 is SVGEGT. The CDR3 is 16 residues long. Trimming pared 5 bases from V and 2 bases from J, leaving 16 bases between. The CDR3 sequence: CASSARGGEGNQPQHF. The CDR3 DNA is TGTGCCAGCAGTGCCCGGGGAGGCGAGGGCAATCAGCCCCAGCATTTT.

In this sample, this clone turned up once. The V call is TRBV11-2, the J call TRBJ1-1; TRBD1 might be the D (5 bases). The germline V gene encodes CDR1 SGHAT and CDR2 FQNNGV. Trimming left V 5 bases short and J 1 base short, with 17 bases between. CDR3 length equals 16 residues. CDR3 sequence: CASSPMLWRGNTEAFF. Written as DNA, the CDR3 is TGTGCCAGCAGCCCCATGCTTTGGAGGGGGAACACTGAAGCTTTCTTT.

There are a few counts of this clone. The rearrangement links TRBV19 to TRBJ1-3, with D hard to call. The CDR3 is made up of 16 amino acids. In germline, CDR1 is LNHDA, CDR2 SQIVND (reference sequence). V lost 6 bases to trimming and J lost 0 bases, with 15 bases between them. CDR3 in DNA: TGTGCCAGTAGACCTGAAGACATGTACTCTGGAAACACCATATATTTT. This encodes CASRPEDMYSGNTIYF.

The chain has TRBV18 and TRBJ1-5; D is perhaps TRBD1 (6 bases). CDR1 is KGHSH and CDR2 is LQKENI in the germline V gene. The CDR3 loop spans 15 amino acids. V lost 6 bases and J 0 bases, leaving 12 bases between the germline ends. DNA for the CDR3: TGTGCCAGCTCTCCGGGACACCATAGCAATCAGCCCCAGCATTTT. Protein sequence: CASSPGHHSNQPQHF.

The gene calls are TRBV5-6 and TRBJ2-7, with 11 bases matching TRBD2. CDR3 length: 16 residues. V was clipped by 5 bases and J by 5 bases; unmatched bases: 12. The germline CDR1 and CDR2 sequences are SGHDT and YYEEEE. The CDR3 spells CASSVTVAGGPHEQYF. CDR3 DNA sequence: TGTGCCAGCAGTGTAACCGTAGCGGGGGGGCCCCACGAGCAGTACTTC.

This chain links TRBV20-1 with TRBJ1-3; no clear D gene. Germline CDR1 and CDR2: DFQATT and SNEGSKA (reference sequence). CDR3 length: 14 residues. Trimming removed 3 bases at V and 0 bases at J, with 9 bases between. In DNA form, the CDR3 reads TGCAGTGCTAGTATCCCGACCTCTGGAAACACCATATATTTT. Protein product: CSASIPTSGNTIYF.

The gene calls are TRBV6-5 and TRBJ1-5; possible D gene TRBD1, 6 bases. CDR1 MNHEY and CDR2 SVGAGI come from the germline V gene. The CDR3 spans 13 residues. Deletions cut 8 bases from V and 6 bases from J, with 14 bases between. The chain's CDR3 is CASWGGGGQPQHF. In DNA, the CDR3 is TGTGCCAGCTGGGGTGGGGGCGGTCAGCCCCAGCATTTT.

The chain recombines TRBV11-3 with TRBJ1-1; 8 nucleotides agree with TRBD1. The germline CDR1 and CDR2 sequences are SGHNT and YENEEA. The CDR3 is 13 amino acids. Trimming took 5 bases from V and 6 from J; bases not matched to a gene: 5. CDR3 DNA sequence: TGTGCCAGCAGCCCCGAACAGGGGGCTGAAGCTTTCTTT. Translation: CASSPEQGAEAFF. Full variable domain (remainder filled in from reference TRBV11-3 and TRBJ1-1): EAGVVQSPRYKIIEKKQPVAFWCNPISGHNTLYWYLQNLGQGPELLIRYENEEAVDDSQLPKDRFSAERLKGVDSTLKIQPAELGDSAVYLCASSPEQGAEAFFGQGTRLTVV.

As DNA, the CDR3 is TGCGCCAGTGCAGTGGGGGCTAGCGGGAGGAACTACAATGAGCAGTTCTTC. It translates to CASAVGASGRNYNEQFF. This chain connects TRBV5-1 to TRBJ2-1; TRBD2 matches 11 bases. The CDR3 sequence is 17 residues long. The V gene's germline CDR1 is SGHRS and CDR2 YFSETQ. J was trimmed by 3 bases and V by 8 bases; bases with no gene match: 13. Full variable domain (rest looked up from reference TRBV5-1 and TRBJ2-1): KAGVTQTPRYLIKTRGQQVTLSCSPISGHRSVSWYQQTPGQGLQFLFEYFSETQRNKGNFPGRFSGRQFSNSRSEMNVSTLELGDSALYLCASAVGASGRNYNEQFFGPGTRLTVL.

This chain uses TRBV10-3 with TRBJ2-7; 7 positions agree with TRBD2. With 6 bases clipped from V and 1 base from J, the junction kept 6 bases outside the gene matches. CDR1 and CDR2 from the germline V gene are ENHRY and SYGVKD. The CDR3 loop spans 14 amino acids. The CDR3 DNA is TGTGCCATCAGCCTTAGCGGGCCTTCCTACGAGCAGTACTTC. This encodes CAISLSGPSYEQYF.

The CDR3 DNA is TGCGCCAGCAGCTTGGGGGGAAGGGACACTGAAGCTTTCTTT. The encoded protein is CASSLGGRDTEAFF. The chain recombines TRBV5-1 with TRBJ1-1; D gene unclear. From germline, CDR1 is SGHRS and CDR2 YFSETQ. The V end was cut by 0 bases, the J end by 3 bases, with 9 bases between. The CDR3 covers 14 residues.

The chain employs TRBV30 and TRBJ1-2; a weak D match, TRBD1 (6 bases). Per the germline V gene, CDR1 is GTSNPN and CDR2 is SVGIG (reference sequence). Trimming stripped 3 bases from V and 4 bases from J, with 9 bases between. There are 12 residues in the CDR3. CDR3 sequence reads: CAWRGASYGYTF. As DNA, the CDR3 is TGTGCCTGGAGGGGGGCCTCCTATGGCTACACCTTC.

This clone was picked up a small number of times. This same CDR3 is encoded by further DNA sequences in the sample. The chain joins TRBV7-8 to TRBJ1-5, with a possible D match to TRBD1 (6 bases). The CDR3 loop spans 15 amino acids. Germline V CDR1 and CDR2: SGHVS, FQNEAQ. The V and J ends lost 1 base and 0 bases respectively, with 7 bases between them. The CDR3 nucleotides are TGTGCCAGCAGCTTAGAGGACAGTAGCAATCAGCCCCAGCATTTT. Amino acids: CASSLEDSSNQPQHF.

V usage is TRBV15 and J usage is TRBJ1-2; 11 bases match TRBD1. This CDR3 is 16 amino acids long. V lost 1 base, J lost 5 bases, and 6 bases stayed unmatched. CDR1 and CDR2 from the germline V gene are LNHNV and YYDKDF (reference sequence). CDR3 amino acids: CATSRAHGQGAYGYTF. The CDR3 nucleotides read TGTGCCACCAGCAGAGCCCATGGACAGGGGGCATATGGCTACACCTTC.

This chain joins TRBV11-1 and TRBJ2-1, with D perhaps matching TRBD1 or TRBD2 (5 bases each). Germline CDR1 reads SGHAT; CDR2 reads FQDESV (reference sequence). The V and J ends lost 4 bases and 5 bases respectively, with 9 bases between them. This CDR3 has 13 amino acids. For the CDR3, the DNA is TGTGCCAGCAGCTCGGGACCGCACAATGAGCAGTTCTTC. Its translation is CASSSGPHNEQFF.

The gene calls are TRBV27 and TRBJ1-2; D gene unclear. The V and J ends lost 5 bases and 2 bases respectively, with 15 bases between them. Per germline, CDR1 MNHEY and CDR2 SMNVEV (reference sequence). The CDR3 covers 15 residues. The CDR3 sequence is CASSSPRGSNYGYTF. The CDR3 bases are TGTGCCAGCAGTAGCCCCCGCGGTTCAAACTATGGCTACACCTTC.

CDR3 in amino acids: CASSLSQVTNTEAFF. Here the CDR3 DNA reads TGTGCCAGCTCACTATCACAGGTTACGAACACTGAAGCTTTCTTT. This rearrangement joins TRBV18 to TRBJ1-1, with a tentative D call TRBD1 (5 bases). CDR3 length: 15 residues. Germline assignment: CDR1 KGHSH and CDR2 LQKENI. V lost 4 bases, J lost 1 base, and 13 bases lay in between.

The chain couples TRBV6-5 to TRBJ1-5; D call uncertain. CDR1 MNHEY and CDR2 SVGAGI come from the germline V gene. CDR3 size: 13 residues. V lost 4 bases and J 6 bases, leaving 10 bases between the germline ends. The CDR3 protein is CASSSDWSQPQHF. DNA for the CDR3: TGTGCCAGCAGTTCCGACTGGAGTCAGCCCCAGCATTTT.

The V gene is TRBV5-6, the J gene TRBJ2-5; the D gene is possibly TRBD1 (5 bases). There are 14 residues in the CDR3. Trimming pared 2 bases from V and 4 bases from J, leaving 12 bases between. Per germline, CDR1 SGHDT and CDR2 YYEEEE. CDR3 region: CASSFQGTGETQYF. The CDR3 region has the DNA TGTGCCAGCAGCTTTCAGGGTACCGGAGAGACCCAGTACTTC. Complete variable domain (other parts from reference TRBV5-6 and TRBJ2-5): DAGVTQSPTHLIKTRGQQVTLRCSPKSGHDTVSWYQQALGQGPQFIFQYYEEEERQRGNFPDRFSGHQFPNYSSELNVNALLLGDSALYLCASSFQGTGETQYFGPGTRLLVL.